One sample yielded the 12 T cell receptor beta chains listed below, sequenced in a study of cytomegalovirus exposure and HLA in healthy donors. PCR employed 60 Vbeta and 13 Jbeta primers. Profiling relied on immunoSEQ multiplex PCR, and the TCRdb table lists in-frame clones only, not all of them. The table shows about 130,000 clones, with 6.5% to 9.5% occurring only once. The sequencing input was PBMCs. These receptors all come from a man aged 35-49 years in good health and CMV-seronegative.

Here the CDR3 DNA reads TGCGCCAGCAGCTTGCGGGGGTTACCCTACAATGAGCAGTTCTTC. This translates into CASSLRGLPYNEQFF. The rearrangement uses TRBV5-1 and TRBJ2-1, with D possibly being TRBD2 (6 bases). This CDR3 contains 15 residues. V was cut by 1 base and J by 2 bases, with 10 bases left in between. Germline V CDR1 and CDR2: SGHRS, YFSETQ.

The sample holds a few counts of this clone. This chain uses TRBV7-3 with TRBJ1-1, with TRBD1 matching 9 bases. Germline V gene data show CDR1 as SGHTA and CDR2 as FQGTGA. The junction had 5 bases not matched to a gene; V was cut back by 5 bases and J by 7 bases. This CDR3 has 13 amino acids. The CDR3 nucleotides read TGTGCCAGCAGCCCGGGACAGGGAGGTGAAGCTTTCTTT. As protein: CASSPGQGGEAFF.

The chain carries TRBV30 and TRBJ1-5; 7 nucleotides align to TRBD1. There are 14 residues in the CDR3. The V gene end was trimmed by 1 base and the J gene end by 6 bases; junction bases not matched to a gene: 6. Germline loops: CDR1 GTSNPN, CDR2 SVGIG (reference sequence). In nucleotides, the CDR3 is TGTGCCTGGAGTGCCCCGCCAGGGGGTCAGCCCCAGCATTTT. It specifies CAWSAPPGGQPQHF.

The table lists this clone with a few counts. Other nucleotide sequences from this sample produce the same CDR3. The chain uses TRBV5-1 and TRBJ2-1; TRBD2 matches at 7 bases. Germline assignment: CDR1 SGHRS and CDR2 YFSETQ. The trim removed 0 bases at V and 3 bases at J, leaving 0 bases unmatched. The CDR3 length is 14 residues. CDR3 DNA sequence: TGCGCCAGCAGCTTGGGGACTAGCTACAATGAGCAGTTCTTC. It translates to CASSLGTSYNEQFF.

As DNA, the CDR3 is TGTGCCAGCAGCTTAGGAAGGACTAGCAAGGGCTACGAGCAGTACTTC. Its translation: CASSLGRTSKGYEQYF. The chain joins TRBV7-2 to TRBJ2-7; TRBD2 matches 8 bases. This CDR3 has 16 residues. Trimming cost V 1 base and J 3 bases; bases outside gene matches: 8. Germline V gene sequence: CDR1 SGHTA, CDR2 FQGNSA.

This clone was seen only a few times. One end of the junction does not line up with germline, which may come from a read error. The CDR3 DNA is TGCGCCAGCAGCCAAGATCTGCAGGGTGCCTACCCCTTC. Protein product: CASSQDLQGAYPF. This sequence joins TRBV4-3 and TRBJ1-2, with a possible D match to TRBD1 (5 bases). Germline CDR1 and CDR2: LGHNA and YSLEER. The CDR3 is 13 amino acids.

This clone was recorded a few times. The chain has TRBV14 and TRBJ2-5, with TRBD1 matching 11 bases. Looked up from germline, CDR1 is SGHDN and CDR2 is FVKESK. The CDR3 consists of 14 residues. V was clipped by 2 bases and J by 5 bases; unmatched bases: 1. The CDR3 sequence is CASSQRTGGETQYF. In nucleotides, the CDR3 is TGTGCCAGCAGCCAAAGGACAGGGGGCGAGACCCAGTACTTC.

This clone was detected only a few times. This sequence joins TRBV2 and TRBJ1-5; D not resolved. Germline V gene data show CDR1 as SNHLY and CDR2 as FYNNEI. V dropped 0 bases and J dropped 7 bases, with 13 bases sitting between them. The CDR3 runs to 15 residues. CDR3 bases: TGTGCCAGCAGTGAAGCATCGAGGAATTTACAGCCCCAGCATTTT. Translated, it gives CASSEASRNLQPQHF.

The CDR3 region is CASSLQGAYEQYF. CDR3 sequence (DNA): TGTGCCAGCAGTTTACAGGGGGCCTACGAGCAGTACTTC. The chain combines TRBV28 with TRBJ2-7; TRBD1 matches 7 bases. The CDR3 has 13 amino acids. V shed 2 bases, J shed 2 bases, and the junction held 0 bases outside the gene matches. CDR1 is MDHEN, CDR2 SYDVKM, per germline.

The chain joins TRBV9 to TRBJ1-5; no clear D gene. Trimming removed 4 bases from V and 6 bases from J, with 17 bases in between. Germline CDR1 is SGDLS and CDR2 is YYNGEE. This CDR3 spans 15 amino acids. CDR3 DNA: TGTGCCAGCAGCACGGGGTTGGACCGGGGTCAGCCCCAGCATTTT. Its protein is CASSTGLDRGQPQHF.

This chain joins TRBV5-1 and TRBJ2-7; 16 nucleotides line up with TRBD2. In germline, CDR1 is SGHRS, CDR2 YFSETQ. This CDR3 is 16 amino acids long. After removal of 3 bases from V and 6 bases from J, the junction contained 6 bases not matched to a gene. The CDR3 DNA sequence: TGCGCCAGCAGCTACGGGACTAGCGGGGGGGCCGGCGAGCAGTACTTC. This gives the protein CASSYGTSGGAGEQYF. The variable domain in full, completed from reference TRBV5-1 and TRBJ2-7, reads KAGVTQTPRYLIKTRGQQVTLSCSPISGHRSVSWYQQTPGQGLQFLFEYFSETQRNKGNFPGRFSGRQFSNSRSEMNVSTLELGDSALYLCASSYGTSGGAGEQYFGPGTRLTVT.

V usage is TRBV18 and J usage is TRBJ2-7, with D possibly matching TRBD1 (6 bases). Trimming left V 1 base short and J 6 bases short, with 7 bases between. This CDR3 is 12 amino acids long. Germline loops: CDR1 KGHSH, CDR2 LQKENI. CDR3 protein: CASSPRGLEQYF. The DNA for the CDR3 is TGTGCCAGCTCACCACGGGGGCTCGAGCAGTACTTC.